Listed below are T cell receptor beta chains from one sample, sequenced in a study of PD-L1 blockade in urothelial cancer. Profiling relied on immunoSEQ multiplex PCR, and the TCRdb table lists in-frame clones only, not all of them. The repertoire holds about 38,000 clones, with about nine tenths as singletons. The sample was PBMCs, taken around atezolizumab (anti-PD-L1) treatment. The receptors come from a man aged 65 to 85 with urothelial cancer. The CDR3 runs from the conserved cysteine through the conserved F or W. Each record gives: CDR3 DNA, CDR3 protein, D gene, clone size, J gene, V gene. D genes are given only for firm matches. The size field is filled for only some rows; it gives once, few, many or a size class.

cdr3_nt: TGTGCCAGTAGTATTGGACTAGCGGGAGGCTACGAGCAGTACTTC
cdr3_aa: CASSIGLAGGYEQYF
d_call: TRBD2
clone_size: NA
j_call: TRBJ2-7
v_call: TRBV19

cdr3_nt: TGCGCCAGCGGGACGGGAGTAGGAACCGGGGAGCTGTTTTTT
cdr3_aa: CASGTGVGTGELFF
d_call: NA
clone_size: NA
j_call: TRBJ2-2
v_call: TRBV5-1

cdr3_nt: TGTGCCAGCAGCTTGGGTTCCGCGGGAGGGGGGGAGACCCAGTACTTC
cdr3_aa: CASSLGSAGGGETQYF
d_call: TRBD2
clone_size: NA
j_call: TRBJ2-5
v_call: TRBV5-5

cdr3_nt: TGTGCCAGCAGCGAGGTCTCCGACAGTAATAAAGGCACCATATATTTT
cdr3_aa: CASSEVSDSNKGTIYF
d_call: NA
clone_size: NA
j_call: TRBJ1-3
v_call: TRBV9

cdr3_nt: TGTGCCTGGCGGGACAGAAGGAGGCAATGCGGCAATCAGCCCCAGCATTTT
cdr3_aa: CAWRDRRRQCGNQPQHF
d_call: TRBD1
clone_size: NA
j_call: TRBJ1-5
v_call: TRBV30

cdr3_nt: TGCGCCAGCAGCCAAGGCGGGACTAGCGGGAGAAGTACGCAGTATTTT
cdr3_aa: CASSQGGTSGRSTQYF
d_call: TRBD2
clone_size: NA
j_call: TRBJ2-3
v_call: TRBV4-1

cdr3_nt: TGTGCCAGCAGTTTTCCTGATTTGGACAGAAACTATGGCTACACCTTC
cdr3_aa: CASSFPDLDRNYGYTF
d_call: NA
clone_size: NA
j_call: TRBJ1-2
v_call: TRBV28

cdr3_nt: TGTGCCAGCGGACAGGGGGCTTACTCCTACGAGCAGTACTTC
cdr3_aa: CASGQGAYSYEQYF
d_call: TRBD1
clone_size: NA
j_call: TRBJ2-7
v_call: TRBV7-9

cdr3_nt: TGTGCCAGCTCCCAAAACAGGGCAACCTCTCAAGAGACCCAGTACTTC
cdr3_aa: CASSQNRATSQETQYF
d_call: NA
clone_size: NA
j_call: TRBJ2-5
v_call: TRBV18

cdr3_nt: TGTGCCAGTAGCGTCCCGGGATTAGGCCCTAGCGAGCAGTTCTTC
cdr3_aa: CASSVPGLGPSEQFF
d_call: NA
clone_size: NA
j_call: TRBJ2-1
v_call: TRBV19

cdr3_nt: TGCGCCAGCAGCTTGGATCCGGGGAGGGAAGCTTTCTTT
cdr3_aa: CASSLDPGREAFF
d_call: NA
clone_size: NA
j_call: TRBJ1-1
v_call: TRBV5-1

cdr3_nt: TGTGCCAGCAGCTTAGGACAGGGGAACACCGGGGAGCTGTTTTTT
cdr3_aa: CASSLGQGNTGELFF
d_call: TRBD1
clone_size: NA
j_call: TRBJ2-2
v_call: TRBV11-3

cdr3_nt: TGTGCCAGCAGCGTAGTCAGCACAGGCACCGGGGAGCTGTTTTTT
cdr3_aa: CASSVVSTGTGELFF
d_call: NA
clone_size: NA
j_call: TRBJ2-2
v_call: TRBV9

cdr3_nt: TGTGCCACCAGCTCCCGGACAGGGTCCGGAAACACCATATATTTT
cdr3_aa: CATSSRTGSGNTIYF
d_call: TRBD1
clone_size: NA
j_call: TRBJ1-3
v_call: TRBV15

cdr3_nt: TGTGCCAGCAGTTTAGGGACAGGGGCAGGAAACACCATATATTTT
cdr3_aa: CASSLGTGAGNTIYF
d_call: TRBD1
clone_size: NA
j_call: TRBJ1-3
v_call: TRBV28

cdr3_nt: TGTGTCAGAAGCTTACCATGGTCACACGCCTACGAGCAGTACTTC
cdr3_aa: CVRSLPWSHAYEQYF
d_call: NA
clone_size: NA
j_call: TRBJ2-7
v_call: TRBV7-5

cdr3_nt: TGTGCCAGCAGCTTACAGGGATTCTACAATGAGCAGTTCTTC
cdr3_aa: CASSLQGFYNEQFF
d_call: NA
clone_size: NA
j_call: TRBJ2-1
v_call: TRBV7-2

cdr3_nt: TGCAGCGTTGCAAGAGGGCCAGCCACTGAAGCTTTCTTT
cdr3_aa: CSVARGPATEAFF
d_call: NA
clone_size: NA
j_call: TRBJ1-1
v_call: TRBV29-1

cdr3_nt: TGCGCCAGCAGTCAAGCGGGGCGCGGGTCCTACAATGAGCAGTTCTTC
cdr3_aa: CASSQAGRGSYNEQFF
d_call: TRBD2
clone_size: NA
j_call: TRBJ2-1
v_call: TRBV5-1

cdr3_nt: TGCGCCAGCAGTCACCCTAAATCCGGACAGGTTAGCAATCAGCCCCAGCATTTT
cdr3_aa: CASSHPKSGQVSNQPQHF
d_call: TRBD1
clone_size: NA
j_call: TRBJ1-5
v_call: TRBV5-1

cdr3_nt: TGTGCCAGCAGTCAGACAGGGTCTGTTGGGGGATATGGCTACACCTTC
cdr3_aa: CASSQTGSVGGYGYTF
d_call: TRBD1
clone_size: once
j_call: TRBJ1-2
v_call: TRBV27

cdr3_nt: TGTGCCAGCAGACCCGAGCGGGAGGCCCAGCCTACGCTCTTC
cdr3_aa: CASRPEREAQPTLF
d_call: TRBD2
clone_size: few
j_call: TRBJ2-1
v_call: TRBV2

cdr3_nt: TGTGCCAGCAGCCAACAGGGGTCTGGGGCCAACGTCCTGACTTTC
cdr3_aa: CASSQQGSGANVLTF
d_call: TRBD1
clone_size: NA
j_call: TRBJ2-6
v_call: TRBV5-6

cdr3_nt: TGTGCCAGCAGCTTAGGCGGGGGCTACAATGAGCAGTTCTTC
cdr3_aa: CASSLGGGYNEQFF
d_call: TRBD2
clone_size: NA
j_call: TRBJ2-1
v_call: TRBV5-4

cdr3_nt: TGTGCCAGCAGTTTATTACAGGGGGTAGAATATGGCTACACCTTC
cdr3_aa: CASSLLQGVEYGYTF
d_call: TRBD1
clone_size: NA
j_call: TRBJ1-2
v_call: TRBV28

cdr3_nt: TGTGCCAGCAGCGTTGGGGGACTAGCGGGAGATACGCAGTATTTT
cdr3_aa: CASSVGGLAGDTQYF
d_call: TRBD2
clone_size: NA
j_call: TRBJ2-3
v_call: TRBV9

cdr3_nt: TGTGCCAGCAGCTTAGAGGGGGGGACTGAAGCTTTCTTT
cdr3_aa: CASSLEGGTEAFF
d_call: NA
clone_size: NA
j_call: TRBJ1-1
v_call: TRBV7-9

cdr3_nt: TGCGCCAGCAGCGCGGGACTTTCCTCCTACGAGCAGTACTTC
cdr3_aa: CASSAGLSSYEQYF
d_call: NA
clone_size: NA
j_call: TRBJ2-7
v_call: TRBV5-1

cdr3_nt: TGTGCCAGCAGTGAAGCGCAGGGTGGGAACACTGAAGCTTTCTTT
cdr3_aa: CASSEAQGGNTEAFF
d_call: NA
clone_size: NA
j_call: TRBJ1-1
v_call: TRBV2

cdr3_nt: TGTGCCAGCAGCCCCGTAGCGGGAGGGTACAATGAGCAGTTCTTC
cdr3_aa: CASSPVAGGYNEQFF
d_call: TRBD2
clone_size: NA
j_call: TRBJ2-1
v_call: TRBV9

cdr3_nt: TGTGCCAGCAATACCTACCCGGGGGGGGAGACCCAGTACTTC
cdr3_aa: CASNTYPGGETQYF
d_call: TRBD2
clone_size: NA
j_call: TRBJ2-5
v_call: TRBV28

cdr3_nt: TGCAGCGGGCACGGGGGTACAGATACGCAGTATTTT
cdr3_aa: CSGHGGTDTQYF
d_call: NA
clone_size: NA
j_call: TRBJ2-3
v_call: TRBV29-1

cdr3_nt: TGCGCCAGCAGCTTGGCGCGGACTAGGTGGGACGAGCAGTACTTC
cdr3_aa: CASSLARTRWDEQYF
d_call: TRBD2
clone_size: few
j_call: TRBJ2-7
v_call: TRBV5-1

cdr3_nt: TGTGCCAGCAGTTTCTCCCGTTATGGCTACACCTTC
cdr3_aa: CASSFSRYGYTF
d_call: NA
clone_size: NA
j_call: TRBJ1-2
v_call: TRBV28